A single sample is the source of the 6 T cell receptor beta chains below, sequenced in a study of cytomegalovirus exposure and HLA in healthy donors. This PCR relied on a set of 60 Vbeta primers and 13 Jbeta primers. The data were produced by immunoSEQ multiplex PCR, yet TCRdb's version contains in-frame clones alone and is incomplete. The sample shows approximately 76,000 clones, around 72% of them seen only once. Sequenced sample: PBMCs. Receptor source: a woman in her forties in good health and CMV-seropositive.

The chain joins TRBV9 to TRBJ1-4; TRBD1 matches 8 bases. CDR3 length: 20 amino acids. CDR1 and CDR2 from the germline V gene are SGDLS and YYNGEE. J lost 0 bases, V lost 2 bases, and 15 bases had no gene match. CDR3 sequence (DNA): TGTGCCAGCAGCGTCGACAGGGGAGAATGTTCGGTATCAACTAATGAAAAACTGTTTTTT. Its translation is CASSVDRGECSVSTNEKLFF.

This clone turned up a few times. The gene calls are TRBV29-1 and TRBJ2-7; D is perhaps TRBD2 (7 bases). The CDR3 has 12 residues. From germline, CDR1 is SQVTM and CDR2 ANQGSEA. V shed 4 bases and J shed 4 bases, with 11 bases lying between them. CDR3 DNA sequence: TGCAGCGTTGCCGAGGGGGGGTACGAGCAGTACTTC. Protein: CSVAEGGYEQYF.

This clone was detected only a few times. The chain couples TRBV30 to TRBJ1-1; D call uncertain. Germline lookup yields CDR1 GTSNPN and CDR2 SVGIG (reference sequence). Trimming removed 5 bases at V and 0 bases at J, with 4 bases between. The CDR3 spans 11 residues. The CDR3 loop reads CAWVVNTEAFF. The CDR3 DNA reads TGTGCCTGGGTAGTGAACACTGAAGCTTTCTTT.

This clone is a singleton in its sample. The chain links TRBV27 to TRBJ2-2, with TRBD2 as a possible D gene (6 bases). V lost 8 bases, J lost 2 bases, and 9 bases lay in between. This CDR3 has 13 residues. Germline V CDR1 and CDR2: MNHEY, SMNVEV (reference sequence). CDR3 sequence reads: CASRDFNTGELFF. The CDR3 region has the DNA TGTGCCAGCCGGGACTTTAACACCGGGGAGCTGTTTTTT.

The chain has TRBV4-3 and TRBJ2-4, with 12 nucleotides matching TRBD2. Germline V gene lookup returns CDR1 LGHNA and CDR2 YSLEER. Trimming removed 1 base from V and 1 base from J; junction bases left unmatched: 2. This CDR3 comprises 17 residues. CDR3 region: CASSQATSGGAKNIQYF. In DNA, the CDR3 is TGCGCCAGCAGCCAAGCAACTAGCGGGGGGGCCAAAAACATTCAGTACTTC.

This clone was seen only a few times. This chain uses TRBV29-1 with TRBJ2-2; TRBD1 aligns across 8 bases. In germline, CDR1 is SQVTM, CDR2 ANQGSEA. The ends lost 7 bases at V and 7 bases at J; junction bases unmatched: 8. CDR3 length: 13 residues. The CDR3 region is CSARSTGDGELFF. The CDR3 DNA sequence: TGCAGCGCACGCTCGACAGGGGACGGGGAGCTGTTTTTT.